This T cell receptor (beta chain) was found in a study of blood T cell repertoires in COVID-19. Study in general: The samples span acute and convalescent COVID-19 from the United States, Italy and Spain. T cells, B-cell-depleted T cells, or PBMCs provided the cDNA or gDNA that served as material.

Methods used by the authors: Reference gene primer amplification in the assay estimated nucleated cell counts. Sequencing used immunoSEQ multiplex PCR; TCRdb keeps in-frame clones, though not all of them. V and J calls and clone size are copied from that table; D and trimming were computed from the DNA. The sample gives around 300,000 clones, about 83% of which show up once; 3% is in the top ten. In germline, CDR1 is MDHEN, CDR2 SYDVKM. The CDR3 length is 16 residues. With 3 bases removed from V and 5 bases from J, the gap between germline ends came to 16 bases. The sequencing sample was made of peripheral blood. The rearrangement joins TRBV28 to TRBJ2-2; D is ambiguous. This receptor was obtained from a man aged 25 to 40 with active or convalescent COVID-19. CDR3 bases: TGTGCCAGCAGTTTTTTGGGCGATCGTCGAACCGGGGAGCTGTTTTTT. Its translation: CASSFLGDRRTGELFF. The whole variable domain, filled in from reference TRBV28 and TRBJ2-2, reads DVKVTQSSRYLVKRTGEKVFLECVQDMDHENMFWYRQDPGLGLRLIYFSYDVKMKEKGDIPEGYSVSREKKERFSLILESASTNQTSMYLCASSFLGDRRTGELFFGEGSRLTVL.